These T cell receptor beta chains were read from a single sample in a study of metastatic and nonmetastatic thyroid tumors. TCRdb re-analyzed the PCR reads using MiXCR. The data hold under 75,000 clones, with around 20% observed a single time. The sample taken for sequencing was blood. Receptors originate from a female donor with papillary thyroid cancer or a benign thyroid nodule (not recorded which). Some clones in this sample may be carry-over from other donors' samples. CDR3s include the opening cysteine and the closing phenylalanine or tryptophan. D genes are given only for firm matches. Expanded clones are given a class, and other clones once, few, many or no size at all.

many TRBJ2-5 TRBV6-1 . CASRLQETQYF TGTGCCAGCAGACTCCAAGAGACCCAGTACTTC
few TRBJ2-5 TRBV9 . CASSVASRVETQYF TGTGCCAGCAGCGTAGCTAGCAGGGTGGAGACCCAGTACTTC
. TRBJ2-3 TRBV12-3/TRBV12-4 TRBD2 CASSSPRRGARQTQYF TGTGCCAGCAGTTCACCTAGGCGGGGGGCCCGCCAGACGCAGTATTTT
. TRBJ2-7 TRBV4-2 . CASSHPPEGGGTEQYF TGTGCCAGCAGCCATCCCCCCGAGGGGGGCGGTACTGAGCAGTACTTC
many TRBJ2-1 TRBV9 . CASSVESRVSYNEQFF TGTGCCAGCAGCGTAGAATCAAGGGTCTCCTACAATGAGCAGTTCTTC
many TRBJ2-6 TRBV2 . CASSGPVSGANVLTF TGTGCCAGCAGTGGACCCGTCTCTGGGGCCAACGTCCTGACTTTC
. TRBJ1-6 TRBV30 . CACLTLSGSPLHF TGTGCCTGCCTCACACTGAGTGGTTCACCCCTCCACTTT
. TRBJ2-7 TRBV18 TRBD1 CASSVDRALYEQYF TGTGCCAGCTCCGTTGACAGGGCCCTATACGAGCAGTACTTC
many TRBJ2-1 TRBV2 TRBD1 CAVPGQGRRNEQFF TGTGCCGTTCCGGGACAGGGGAGGAGGAATGAGCAGTTCTTC
many TRBJ1-2 TRBV30 . CAWSVVGVPKDGYTF TGTGCCTGGAGTGTAGTAGGGGTCCCGAAGGATGGCTACACCTTC
many TRBJ1-2 TRBV30 . CAWTFSTDGYTF TGTGCCTGGACCTTTAGCACGGATGGCTACACCTTC
many TRBJ2-7 TRBV27 . CASSLTGYQEQYF TGTGCCAGCAGTTTAACGGGGTACCAGGAGCAGTACTTC
many TRBJ2-7 TRBV2 . CASTAYEQYF TGTGCCAGCACAGCATACGAGCAGTACTTC
. TRBJ2-5 TRBV19 TRBD1 CASSMGQGMKETQYF TGTGCCAGTAGTATGGGACAGGGGATGAAAGAGACCCAGTACTTC
many TRBJ1-3 TRBV19 . CASIADSGNTIYF TGTGCCAGTATTGCGGATTCAGGAAACACCATATATTTT
many TRBJ2-7 TRBV2 . CASSEAQGYEQYF TGTGCCAGCAGTGAAGCGCAAGGCTACGAGCAGTACTTC
many TRBJ1-1 TRBV6-1 . CASSSQGETEAFF TGTGCCAGCAGTTCACAGGGTGAGACTGAAGCTTTCTTT
many TRBJ2-1 TRBV11-3 . CASSLRGGIYNEQFF TGTGCCAGCAGCTTAAGGGGCGGGATCTACAATGAGCAGTTCTTC
many TRBJ2-2 TRBV7-9 TRBD2 CASSGTVTSGRAYTGELFF TGTGCCAGCAGCGGGACCGTGACTAGCGGGAGGGCCTACACCGGGGAGCTGTTTTTT
many TRBJ2-7 TRBV7-6 . CASSPEMELSEQYF TGTGCCAGCAGCCCCGAGATGGAACTTAGCGAGCAGTACTTC
. TRBJ2-3 TRBV6-1 TRBD2 CASRPRSGEDTQYF TGTGCCAGCAGGCCGAGGAGCGGGGAAGATACGCAGTATTTT
many TRBJ2-1 TRBV2 . CASRGLGEETQWFF TGTGCCAGCAGAGGACTCGGGGAAGAGACTCAGTGGTTCTTC
many TRBJ2-2 TRBV7-9 . CASSLELDTGELFF TGTGCCAGCAGCTTAGAGTTGGACACCGGGGAGCTGTTTTTT
many TRBJ2-1 TRBV12-3/TRBV12-4 . CASSLIGGLYNEQFF TGTGCCAGCAGTTTAATTGGGGGACTGTACAATGAGCAGTTCTTC
many TRBJ2-7 TRBV5-1 . CASSFSRGYEQYF TGCGCCAGCAGCTTTAGTCGGGGTTACGAGCAGTACTTC
many TRBJ1-2 TRBV24-1 TRBD1 CATSDPVDRSGYTF TGTGCCACCAGTGATCCCGTGGACAGGTCCGGCTACACCTTC
many TRBJ2-7 TRBV12-3/TRBV12-4 . CASTLGRGRSYEQYF TGTGCCAGCACCCTAGGGCGGGGGCGATCCTACGAGCAGTACTTC
. TRBJ2-1 TRBV11-2 . CASSLGLAGYNEQFF TGTGCCAGCAGCTTAGGGTTAGCAGGGTACAATGAGCAGTTCTTC
many TRBJ1-2 TRBV29-1 TRBD1 CSVMTGANYGYTF TGCAGCGTTATGACAGGGGCTAACTATGGCTACACCTTC
. TRBJ1-1 TRBV7-9 . CASILTFGTEAFF TGTGCCAGCATCTTGACCTTTGGGACTGAAGCTTTCTTT
. TRBJ1-2 TRBV4-3 . CASSRTTTPGSGYTF TGCGCCAGCAGCCGCACGACTACCCCCGGGTCCGGCTACACCTTC
many TRBJ1-4 TRBV5-1 . CASRQTTSTNEKLFF TGCGCCAGCCGCCAAACGACTTCAACTAATGAAAAACTGTTTTTT
few TRBJ2-7 TRBV27 TRBD2 CASSWRREGYEQYF TGTGCCAGCAGTTGGCGGCGGGAGGGTTACGAGCAGTACTTC
. TRBJ2-7 TRBV4-1 TRBD2 CASSQSIAGPSYEQYF TGCGCCAGCAGCCAGTCAATAGCGGGACCATCCTACGAGCAGTACTTC
. TRBJ2-7 TRBV28 TRBD1 CASSSDRGLPHEQYF TGTGCCAGCAGTTCCGACAGGGGACTTCCCCACGAGCAGTACTTC
few TRBJ1-3 TRBV12-3/TRBV12-4 . CASSLAQGGNTIYF TGTGCCAGCAGTTTAGCGCAGGGTGGAAACACCATATATTTT
. TRBJ2-7 TRBV24-1 . CATSDLNGYEQYF TGTGCCACCAGTGATTTGAACGGGTACGAGCAGTACTTC
. TRBJ1-3 TRBV18 TRBD1 CASSPIGQGGNSGNTIYF TGTGCCAGCTCACCCATTGGACAGGGGGGAAACTCTGGAAACACCATATATTTT
many TRBJ1-1 TRBV5-1 . CASSLAAGGTEAFF TGCGCCAGCAGCTTGGCCGCGGGGGGAACTGAAGCTTTCTTT
many TRBJ2-7 TRBV7-9 . CASGGRGRDEQYF TGTGCCAGCGGGGGTCGTGGGCGCGACGAGCAGTACTTC
. TRBJ2-1 TRBV20-1 TRBD2 CSASSTSGYNEQFF TGCAGTGCTAGTAGTACTAGCGGCTACAATGAGCAGTTCTTC
many TRBJ2-5 TRBV19 . CASSISGRIQETQYF TGTGCCAGTAGTATCTCCGGGAGAATTCAAGAGACCCAGTACTTC
many TRBJ2-2 TRBV20-1 TRBD1 CREDDRGLTGELFF TGCAGGGAAGACGACAGGGGCCTCACCGGGGAGCTGTTTTTT
. TRBJ2-1 TRBV6-2/TRBV6-3 . CASRTTSTEQFF TGTGCCAGCAGAACGACCAGTACTGAGCAGTTCTTC
few TRBJ1-5 TRBV6-2/TRBV6-3 . CASSYWNQPQHF TGTGCCAGCAGTTATTGGAATCAGCCCCAGCATTTT
many TRBJ2-7 TRBV12-3/TRBV12-4 . CASRKGYEQYF TGTGCCAGCAGGAAGGGCTACGAGCAGTACTTC
. TRBJ2-5 TRBV5-4 . CASSMVVQETQYF TGTGCCAGCAGCATGGTCGTACAAGAGACCCAGTACTTC
many TRBJ1-5 TRBV11-2 . CASSLEGFTRNQPQHF TGTGCCAGCAGCTTAGAGGGGTTTACCCGAAATCAGCCCCAGCATTTT
many TRBJ1-3 TRBV5-7 TRBD1 CASSSDRGPGNTIYF TGTGCCAGCAGCTCGGACAGGGGGCCCGGAAACACCATATATTTT
few TRBJ1-6 TRBV19 . CASSMVGSPLHF TGTGCCAGTAGTATGGTGGGATCACCCCTCCACTTT
few TRBJ1-1 TRBV6-5 . CASSYTGLRDTEAFF TGTGCCAGCAGTTACACCGGACTTCGGGACACTGAAGCTTTCTTT
. TRBJ1-4 TRBV9 TRBD1 CASSGDPGGLGEKLFF TGTGCCAGCAGCGGGGACCCAGGGGGCCTCGGTGAAAAACTGTTTTTT
many TRBJ1-1 TRBV5-5 . CASSFSSLGKNTEAFF TGTGCCAGCAGTTTCTCCTCGTTAGGGAAGAACACTGAAGCTTTCTTT